This passage covers 18 T cell receptor beta chains from one sample sequenced in a study of CD8+CD57+ T cells in acquired aplastic anemia. Investigators profiled TCR beta VDJ and CDR3 from genomic DNA template. MiXCR was run by TCRdb on the reads, yielding one entry per CDR3 protein. The sample lists around 140,000 distinct CDR3 sequences, roughly two fifths occurring once. The sample taken for sequencing was sorted CD4+, CD8+, or CD8+CD57+ T cells (not recorded which) from PBMCs. The receptors here all came from a human donor in good health, serving as a control.

This clonotype was recorded once. The chain carries TRBV9 and TRBJ1-1, with D unresolved. V lost 0 bases and J 5 bases, leaving 8 bases between the germline ends. Germline V gene data show CDR1 as SGDLS and CDR2 as YYNGEE. The length of the CDR3 is 13 residues. CDR3: CASSVVAETEAFF. CDR3 in DNA: TGTGCCAGCAGCGTAGTTGCAGAGACTGAAGCTTTCTTT. The full variable domain, rest sourced from reference TRBV9 and TRBJ1-1, is DSGVTQTPKHLITATGQRVTLRCSPRSGDLSVYWYQQSLDQGLQFLIQYYNGEERAKGNILERFSAQQFPDLHSELNLSSLELGDSALYFCASSVVAETEAFFGQGTRLTVV.

This clonotype was observed a few times. The CDR3 protein is CASSLGGASGNTIYF. The CDR3 bases are TGCGCCAGCAGCTTGGGCGGGGCTTCTGGAAACACCATATATTTT. The V and J genes are TRBV5-1 and TRBJ1-3, with D possibly TRBD1 on 5 matching bases. The germline V and J ends were trimmed by 0 bases and 1 base, with 8 bases remaining between them. Per the germline V gene, CDR1 is SGHRS and CDR2 is YFSETQ. This CDR3 spans 15 amino acids.

The rearrangement links TRBV7-6 to TRBJ2-1, with D unclear. V dropped 5 bases and J dropped 4 bases, with 9 bases sitting between them. The CDR3 is 13 amino acids. Germline V gives CDR1 SGHVS, CDR2 FNYEAQ. CDR3 nucleotides: TGTGCCAGCAGCCCTTCTGCGTACAATGAGCAGTTCTTC. Protein sequence: CASSPSAYNEQFF.

The rearrangement links TRBV12-3 or TRBV12-4 to TRBJ1-4, with a possible D match to TRBD1 (6 bases). The ends were cut back, 7 bases at V and 6 bases at J, with 24 bases in the middle. This CDR3 comprises 17 residues. The CDR3 nucleotides read TGTGCCAGCACTAAACAGGGTTGGGAGCGTATTTATGAAAAACTGTTTTTT. It yields the protein CASTKQGWERIYEKLFF.

This clonotype was observed a handful of times. This CDR3 is CASSWGQGGFEAFF. CDR3 sequence (DNA): TGTGCCAGCAGCTGGGGACAGGGAGGTTTTGAAGCTTTCTTT. This chain links TRBV5-4 with TRBJ1-1; 9 positions agree with TRBD1. The germline V gene encodes CDR1 SGHNT and CDR2 YYREEE (reference sequence). The CDR3 totals 14 residues. The V gene end was trimmed by 3 bases and the J gene end by 7 bases; junction bases not matched to a gene: 7.

This clonotype was picked up many times. V is TRBV7-2 and J is TRBJ2-2; no clear D. The germline V gene has CDR1 SGHTA and CDR2 FQGNSA. The ends were cut back, 1 base at V and 7 bases at J, with 7 bases in the middle. This CDR3 comprises 13 residues. This chain's CDR3 is CASSLGVRGELFF. In nucleotides, the CDR3 is TGTGCCAGCAGCTTAGGGGTGCGCGGGGAGCTGTTTTTT.

This clonotype came up many times. The CDR3 DNA reads TGTGCCAGCAGTAGACAGGGGATCTCCTACGAGCAGTACTTC. Translation gives CASSRQGISYEQYF. The J gene is TRBJ2-7, the V gene TRBV28, with 8 positions matching TRBD1. The CDR3 totals 14 residues. Germline V gene lookup returns CDR1 MDHEN and CDR2 SYDVKM. Trimming cost V 5 bases and J 0 bases; bases outside gene matches: 3.

This clonotype was counted ten times or more. V is TRBV20-1 and J is TRBJ1-6; D perhaps matches TRBD1 (6 bases). CDR3 size: 14 residues. Per germline, CDR1 DFQATT and CDR2 SNEGSKA (reference sequence). Trimming took 8 bases from V and 7 from J, leaving 18 bases between them. The CDR3 nucleotides are TGCAGTACTGAGATGACAGGTCCCAATTCACCCCTCCACTTT. This codes for CSTEMTGPNSPLHF.

This clonotype was seen repeatedly, ten times or more. The chain has TRBV24-1 and TRBJ1-2, with no clear D. The germline V and J ends were trimmed by 1 base and 8 bases, with 10 bases remaining between them. The germline V gene encodes CDR1 KGHDR and CDR2 SFDVKD. CDR3 length equals 13 residues. The CDR3 loop reads CATSDLGPAGYTF. CDR3 in DNA: TGTGCCACCAGTGATTTAGGGCCGGCAGGCTACACCTTC.

The V call is TRBV10-3, the J call TRBJ1-3; D remains ambiguous. Germline V lookup: CDR1 ENHRY, CDR2 SYGVKD. CDR3 size: 13 residues. Trimming removed 10 bases at V and 0 bases at J, with 10 bases between. The CDR3 bases are TGTGCCACGTCTGAAGGCTCTGGAAACACCATATATTTT. Its protein is CATSEGSGNTIYF.

V gene TRBV20-1 combines with J gene TRBJ2-4, with TRBD2 as a possible D gene (7 bases). Trimming removed 2 bases from V and 8 bases from J, with 16 bases in between. CDR1 and CDR2 (germline): DFQATT, SNEGSKA (reference sequence). CDR3 length equals 14 residues. The CDR3 bases are TGCAGTGCTAGAAGGGGGGGGCGAGGAGACATTCAGTACTTC. Translating it yields CSARRGGRGDIQYF.

This clonotype was recorded a few times. The rearrangement joins TRBV7-3 to TRBJ2-2, with 9 nucleotides matching TRBD2. Germline CDR1 SGHTA, CDR2 FQGTGA. The CDR3 contains 16 residues. With V trimmed by 3 bases and J by 0 bases, 2 bases remained unmatched. CDR3: CASSFSGGSNTGELFF. In DNA form, the CDR3 reads TGTGCCAGCAGCTTTAGCGGGGGATCGAACACCGGGGAGCTGTTTTTT. The full variable domain, completed using reference TRBV7-3 and TRBJ2-2, is GAGVSQTPSNKVTEKGKYVELRCDPISGHTALYWYRQSLGQGPEFLIYFQGTGAADDSGLPNDRFFAVRPEGSVSTLKIQRTERGDSAVYLCASSFSGGSNTGELFFGEGSRLTVL.

This clonotype was counted at least ten times. The chain carries TRBV4-1 and TRBJ1-2; D is ambiguous. The germline V and J ends were trimmed by 4 bases and 3 bases, with 12 bases remaining between them. The CDR3 has 14 residues. Germline CDR1 and CDR2: MGHRA and YSYEKL. Here the CDR3 reads CASSLDPGDYGYTF. CDR3 DNA: TGCGCCAGCAGCCTAGACCCGGGAGACTATGGCTACACCTTC.

The rearrangement joins TRBV7-2 to TRBJ1-5, with 9 positions matching TRBD1. The trim removed 5 bases at V and 3 bases at J, leaving 5 bases unmatched. The CDR3 has 15 residues. Germline V lookup: CDR1 SGHTA, CDR2 FQGNSA. For the CDR3, the DNA is TGTGCCAGCAGCGATGGACAGGGGTTCAATCAGCCCCAGCATTTT. Protein: CASSDGQGFNQPQHF.

The chain carries TRBV11-2 and TRBJ1-2, with 9 positions matching TRBD1. This CDR3 region has 17 residues. With V trimmed by 0 bases and J by 0 bases, 5 bases remained unmatched. Germline loops: CDR1 SGHAT, CDR2 FQNNGV. The CDR3 sequence is CASSLDGTGSSNYGYTF. DNA for the CDR3: TGTGCCAGCAGCTTAGACGGGACAGGGTCGTCTAACTATGGCTACACCTTC.

At least ten counts were recorded for this clonotype. The V and J genes are TRBV6-1 and TRBJ1-5; D remains ambiguous. Germline assignment: CDR1 MNHNS and CDR2 SASEGT. The CDR3 runs 13 residues. Trimming left V 2 bases short and J 7 bases short, with 9 bases between. DNA for the CDR3: TGTGCCAGCAGTGAACGAGATTCACAGCCCCAGCATTTT. Protein product: CASSERDSQPQHF.

At least ten counts were recorded for this clonotype. The chain uses TRBV5-4 and TRBJ1-2; possibly TRBD1 for D (6 bases). The CDR3 runs 18 residues. The ends were cut back, 0 bases at V and 5 bases at J, with 23 bases in the middle. Germline V gene lookup returns CDR1 SGHNT and CDR2 YYREEE (reference sequence). The DNA of the CDR3 is TGTGCCAGCAGCTTGGTCGCAAAGGGGGGACGGATTAATTATGGCTACACCTTC. Amino acid sequence: CASSLVAKGGRINYGYTF.

This clonotype was observed a handful of times. A read error may explain this, as a much larger clone is one base away. The V and J genes are TRBV9 and TRBJ1-4, with 9 positions matching TRBD1. The ends lost 4 bases at V and 4 bases at J; junction bases unmatched: 8. The CDR3 totals 16 residues. Looked up from germline, CDR1 is SGDLS and CDR2 is YYNGEE. CDR3 in DNA: TGTGCCAGCAGCACTCGTCCGGGACAGGGTAATGAAAAACTGTTTTTT. Translated: CASSTRPGQGNEKLFF. Full variable domain (outside the CDR3, taken from reference TRBV9 and TRBJ1-4): DSGVTQTPKHLITATGQRVTLRCSPRSGDLSVYWYQQSLDQGLQFLIQYYNGEERAKGNILERFSAQQFPDLHSELNLSSLELGDSALYFCASSTRPGQGNEKLFFGSGTQLSVL.